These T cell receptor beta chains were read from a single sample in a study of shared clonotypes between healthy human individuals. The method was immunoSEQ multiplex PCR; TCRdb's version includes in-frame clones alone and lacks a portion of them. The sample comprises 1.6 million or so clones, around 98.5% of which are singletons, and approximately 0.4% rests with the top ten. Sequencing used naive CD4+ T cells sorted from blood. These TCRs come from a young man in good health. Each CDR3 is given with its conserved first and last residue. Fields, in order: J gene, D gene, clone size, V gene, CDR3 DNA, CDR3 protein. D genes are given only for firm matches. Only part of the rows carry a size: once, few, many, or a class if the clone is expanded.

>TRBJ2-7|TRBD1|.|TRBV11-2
TGTGCCAGCAGCTTAGCAGTCAGGGGGCACGAGCAGTACTTC
CASSLAVRGHEQYF
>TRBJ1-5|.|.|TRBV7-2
TGTGCCAGCAGCTTAGTTCGTGTAACCAGCAATCAGCCCCAGCATTTT
CASSLVRVTSNQPQHF
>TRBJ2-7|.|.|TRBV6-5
TGTGCCAGCAATCGCCGGGACGGGGCCTACGAGCAGTACTTC
CASNRRDGAYEQYF
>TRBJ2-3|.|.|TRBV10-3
TGTGCCATCAGTGAGCGGCCCCTCGACACAGATACGCAGTATTTT
CAISERPLDTDTQYF
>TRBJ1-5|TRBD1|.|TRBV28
TGTGCCAGCATTAGGACAGGGGATGGGCAGCCCCAGCATTTT
CASIRTGDGQPQHF
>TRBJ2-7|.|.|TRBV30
TGTGCCTGGGGACAGTCCTACGAGCAGTACTTC
CAWGQSYEQYF
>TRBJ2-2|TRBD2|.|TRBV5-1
TGCGCCAGCAGCTTAACTAGCGGGAGGACCGGGGAGCTGTTTTTT
CASSLTSGRTGELFF
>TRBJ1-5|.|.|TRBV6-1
TGTGCCAGCAGTGACGACGGGACGGCGGCTGGCGTGGGTCGCAATCAGCCCCAGCATTTT
CASSDDGTAAGVGRNQPQHF
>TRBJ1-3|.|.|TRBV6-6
TGTGCCAGCAGCCAAAGGGATGGAAACACCATATATTTT
CASSQRDGNTIYF
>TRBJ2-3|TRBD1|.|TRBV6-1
TGTGCCAGCAGTGAAATACAGGGGTCTTTTACGCAGTATTTT
CASSEIQGSFTQYF
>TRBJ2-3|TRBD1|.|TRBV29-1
TGCAACGTTAGGGGACAGGGGCCCACAGATACGCAGTATTTT
CNVRGQGPTDTQYF
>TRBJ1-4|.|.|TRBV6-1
TGTGCCAGCAGTGAAGCCCCGGCCGGGAAACTGTTTTTT
CASSEAPAGKLFF
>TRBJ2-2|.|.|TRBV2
TGTGCCAGCAACGGTCACGGGGAGCTGTTTTTT
CASNGHGELFF
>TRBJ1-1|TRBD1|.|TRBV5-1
TGCGCCAGCAGCCCGGGACAGGCAGGGAACACTGAAGCTTTCTTT
CASSPGQAGNTEAFF
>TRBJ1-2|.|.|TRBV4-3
TGCGCCAGCAGCCAACATGACAGGCGAACTAACTATGGCTACACCTTC
CASSQHDRRTNYGYTF
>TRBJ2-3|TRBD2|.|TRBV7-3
TGTGCCAGCACTACTAGCGGGACTACAGATACGCAGTATTTT
CASTTSGTTDTQYF
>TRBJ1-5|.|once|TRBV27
TGTGCCAGCAGTCCGACATGGGCGACCGATAGCAATCAGCCCCAGCATTTT
CASSPTWATDSNQPQHF
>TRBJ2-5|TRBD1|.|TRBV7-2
TGTGCCAGCAGCTTTCGACAGGGTTATCAAGAGACCCAGTACTTC
CASSFRQGYQETQYF
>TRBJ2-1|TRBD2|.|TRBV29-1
TGCAGCGTTGAAGGGACTAGCGTATACAATGAGCAGTTCTTC
CSVEGTSVYNEQFF
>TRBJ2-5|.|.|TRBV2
TGTGCCAGCAAACCCCGGACACCCCAACAAGAGACCCAGTACTTC
CASKPRTPQQETQYF
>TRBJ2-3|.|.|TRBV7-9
TGTGCCAGCAGCGAAGACCGGTTTGCGCAGTATTTT
CASSEDRFAQYF
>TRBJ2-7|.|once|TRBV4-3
TGCGCCAGCAGCCAAGATCACCACTACAATCCCTCCTACGAGCAGTACTTC
CASSQDHHYNPSYEQYF
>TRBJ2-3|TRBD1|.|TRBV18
TGTGCCAGCTCACAAACCGGGACAGGGTTTCGCACAGATACGCAGTATTTT
CASSQTGTGFRTDTQYF
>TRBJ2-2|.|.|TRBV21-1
TGTGCCAGCAGGTTACAAAGAGGTACCGGGGAGCTGTTTTTT
CASRLQRGTGELFF
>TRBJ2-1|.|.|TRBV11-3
TGTGCCAGCAGCTCCGGCTTCGGGGTCCCCTACAATGAGCAGTTCTTC
CASSSGFGVPYNEQFF
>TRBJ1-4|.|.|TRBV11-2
TGTGCCAGCAGCTTAGAAGGAGGGGCAAGTGCTCGTGAAAAACTGTTTTTT
CASSLEGGASAREKLFF
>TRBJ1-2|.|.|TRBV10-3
TGTGCCATCAGGACCGGGACCGAAGGGTTCTATGGCTACACCTTC
CAIRTGTEGFYGYTF
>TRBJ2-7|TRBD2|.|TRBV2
TGTGCCAGCAGTGAGTTAGCGGGAGCCTTCTCCGAGCAGTACTTC
CASSELAGAFSEQYF
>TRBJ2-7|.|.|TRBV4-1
TGCGCCAGCAGCCCAAAATTTCTGTCGGGGTCCTACGAGCAGTACTTC
CASSPKFLSGSYEQYF
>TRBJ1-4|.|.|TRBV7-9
TGTGCCAGCAGCCCTACTCGGGTGGGGGGACTCCGAAATGAAAAACTGTTTTTT
CASSPTRVGGLRNEKLFF
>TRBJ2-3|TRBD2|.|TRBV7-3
TGTGCCAGCAGCTTATCGGGACTAGCGGATACGCAGTATTTT
CASSLSGLADTQYF
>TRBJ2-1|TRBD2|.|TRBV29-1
TGCAGCGTTTGTTTAGCGGGAGCCTACAATGAGCAGTTCTTC
CSVCLAGAYNEQFF
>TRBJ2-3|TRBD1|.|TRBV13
TGTGCCAGCAGCTCACTTGTCGGACAGGGTCGAACAGATACGCAGTATTTT
CASSSLVGQGRTDTQYF
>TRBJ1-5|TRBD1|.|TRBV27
TGTGCCAGCAGTCCCGACAGGGGGAACAATCAGCCCCAGCATTTT
CASSPDRGNNQPQHF
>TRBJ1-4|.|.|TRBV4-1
TGCGCCAGCAGCCAAGGATCCCCCCCAACGAAACTGTTTTTT
CASSQGSPPTKLFF
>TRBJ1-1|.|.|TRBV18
TGTGCCAGCTCACTAGGACGGATGAACACTGAAGCTTTCTTT
CASSLGRMNTEAFF
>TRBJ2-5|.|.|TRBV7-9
TGTGCCAGCAGCTTACGGGAATCGGAAGAGACCCAGTACTTC
CASSLRESEETQYF
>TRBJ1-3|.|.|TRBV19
TGTGCCAGTAGTGCCCGAGGGGTCGGACGTAACACCATATATTTT
CASSARGVGRNTIYF
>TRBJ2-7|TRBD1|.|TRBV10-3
TGTGCCATCAGTGAGAGGGCCGGGACAGGACCTGGCGAGCAGTACTTC
CAISERAGTGPGEQYF
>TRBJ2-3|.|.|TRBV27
TGTGCCAGCAAGGACGGCCGCCGCACAGATACGCAGTATTTT
CASKDGRRTDTQYF
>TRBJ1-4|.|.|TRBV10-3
TGTGCCATCAGTGCAGGGATTAATGAAAAACTGTTTTTT
CAISAGINEKLFF
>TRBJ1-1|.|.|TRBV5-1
TGCGCCAGCAGCTGGGGAACAGGGACCGCTCACACTGAAGCTTTCTTT
CASSWGTGTAHTEAFF
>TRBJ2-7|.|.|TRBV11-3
TGTGCCAGCAGCTTAGGGGTTGGGGCCTACGAGCAGTACTTC
CASSLGVGAYEQYF
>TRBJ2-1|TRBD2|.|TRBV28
TGTGCCAGCAGTCACCCAGCAGCGGGAGCGCACAATGAGCAGTTCTTC
CASSHPAAGAHNEQFF